The entry below describes one T cell receptor (beta chain). This sample was taken from a study of T cell responses to AZD1222 COVID-19 vaccine. Sequencing used immunoSEQ multiplex PCR; TCRdb keeps in-frame clones, though not all of them. The sample holds just over 60,000 clones, more than 70% seen once. Trimming removed 1 base from V and 3 bases from J, with 10 bases in between. The germline gives CDR1 SGHNT, CDR2 YYREEE (reference sequence). The CDR3 totals 15 residues. The sample here was peripheral blood, taken on day 0 of AZD1222 vaccination. The chain carries TRBV5-4 and TRBJ2-2, with D perhaps TRBD2 (7 bases). This TCR derives from an adult in good health. This chain's CDR3 is CASSLRGGDTGELFF. For the CDR3, the DNA is TGTGCCAGCAGCTTGAGGGGGGGCGACACCGGGGAGCTGTTTTTT.